This T cell receptor beta chain was identified in a study of T-cell reconstitution after alpha-beta-depleted transplantation in children. Study results and caveats: Newly generated T cells supplied most T-cell counts and diversity one year post-transplant.

V lost 5 bases and J 0 bases, leaving 11 bases between the germline ends. The germline V gene has CDR1 MNHEY and CDR2 SVGAGI. The CDR3 is made up of 15 amino acids. This clonotype came up a few times. As yet, its antigen is unknown. Unique molecular identifiers were used to barcode this TCRbeta library. One entry per CDR3 protein, called by TCRdb with MiXCR from the PCR reads. Of some 87,000 distinct CDR3 sequences in the sample, roughly a sixth were seen once. The chain uses TRBV6-5 and TRBJ1-3; TRBD1 is a possible D gene (6 bases). The source material was PBMCs, mostly from graft donor cells, sampled 180 days after TCRalphabeta/CD19-depleted stem cell transplant. The TCR comes from a male patient aged 2-10 years who had a stem cell transplant for acute lymphoblastic leukemia, so the T cells may come from the graft donor. CDR3 in DNA: TGTGCCAGCAGTACTCAGGGGATCTCTGGAAACACCATATATTTT. Protein: CASSTQGISGNTIYF.